This T cell receptor beta chain was sequenced in a study of blood T cell repertoires in COVID-19. The method was immunoSEQ multiplex PCR; TCRdb's version includes in-frame clones alone and lacks a portion of them. The sample has fewer than 250,000 clones, over 80% seen once. Germline lookup yields CDR1 SGHTA and CDR2 FQGNSA. V lost 4 bases and J 0 bases, leaving 7 bases between the germline ends. CDR3 length: 14 amino acids. This sequence was found in a woman aged 40 to 55 who had recovered from COVID-19. The chain is built from TRBV7-2 and TRBJ1-3; D possibly corresponds to TRBD1 (6 bases). Material for sequencing was PBMCs or T cells enriched from blood (not recorded which). This chain's CDR3 is CASSSTGSGNTIYF. The CDR3 DNA follows: TGTGCCAGCAGCTCGACAGGCTCTGGAAACACCATATATTTT.